The TCR beta chain under discussion was sequenced for a study of cytomegalovirus exposure and HLA in healthy donors. Looking at the study overall: Among over 300 genotyped donors, roughly 80% fell in the Caucasian-associated ancestry cluster.

Overall study findings and caveats: Researchers reportedly found TCR beta sequences accurately predicted most subjects' HLA-A and HLA-B alleles. Later analysis identified 16,000 or so TCR beta sequences associated with HLA alleles, using a false discovery rate threshold of 0.05.

A note on this clone: Antigen: not known.

Researchers ran the PCR with 60 Vbeta and 13 Jbeta primers. TCRdb's table, derived via immunoSEQ multiplex PCR, lists solely in-frame clones and lacks some. The table shows 200,000 to 250,000 clones, with 82% occurring only once. This clonotype originated in a woman aged 40 to 50 in good health and CMV-seropositive. Sequencing was carried out using PBMCs.

CDR3 amino acids: CASSEGLAGFTDTQYF. DNA of the CDR3: TGTGCCAGCAGTGAAGGGCTAGCGGGGTTCACAGATACGCAGTATTTT. The J gene is TRBJ2-3, the V gene TRBV2; 9 bases agree with TRBD2. In germline, CDR1 is SNHLY, CDR2 FYNNEI. The CDR3 has 16 residues. J was trimmed by 2 bases and V by 1 base; bases with no gene match: 4. The full variable domain, completed using reference TRBV2 and TRBJ2-3, is EPEVTQTPSHQVTQMGQEVILRCVPISNHLYFYWYRQILGQKVEFLVSFYNNEISEKSEIFDDQFSVERPDGSNFTLKIRSTKLEDSAMYFCASSEGLAGFTDTQYFGPGTRLTVL.